A single sample gave rise to the 17 T cell receptor beta chains below, sequenced in a study of shared clonotypes between healthy human individuals. Only in-frame clones appear in the TCRdb table, and some are missing; sequencing was by immunoSEQ multiplex PCR. The sample contains roughly 1,500,000 clones, around 98.5% of which appear only once. Sample: naive CD4+ T cells sorted from blood. As to subset: CD45RA+ positively selected. These receptors were obtained from a man aged 30-40 years in good health.

In nucleotides, the CDR3 is TGTGCCAGTAGTATTCGTCTGAAGAACACTGAAGCTTTCTTT. Translated: CASSIRLKNTEAFF. This chain links TRBV19 with TRBJ1-1; D unclear. Germline V gene sequence: CDR1 LNHDA, CDR2 SQIVND (reference sequence). V shed 3 bases and J shed 1 base, with 9 bases lying between them. The CDR3 length is 14 residues.

With respect to this clone: Compared with germline, one end of the junction differs, possibly owing to a read error. The rearrangement joins TRBV7-7 to TRBJ2-3; 15 positions agree with TRBD2. Germline lookup yields CDR1 SSHAT and CDR2 FNYEAQ (reference sequence). The CDR3 runs to 20 residues. CDR3: CASSLAPWTSGRAGTDTQYF. The CDR3 DNA reads as TGTGCTAGCAGCTTAGCTCCTTGGACTAGCGGGAGGGCCGGCACAGATACGCAGTATTTT.

About this clone itself: Other DNA sequences in the same sample also yield this CDR3. The chain carries TRBV7-9 and TRBJ2-7; D ambiguous. Deletions cut 3 bases from V and 3 bases from J, with 12 bases between. The germline gives CDR1 SEHNR, CDR2 FQNEAQ (reference sequence). The CDR3 runs 14 residues. CDR3 coding DNA: TGTGCCAGCAGCTTGTCCAGCGTATTCTACGAGCAGTACTTC. It translates to CASSLSSVFYEQYF. Combining the CDR3 with reference TRBV7-9 and TRBJ2-7 gives the whole variable domain DTGVSQNPRHKITKRGQNVTFRCDPISEHNRLYWYRQTLGQGPEFLTYFQNEAQLEKSRLLSDRFSAERPKGSFSTLEIQRTEQGDSAMYLCASSLSSVFYEQYFGPGTRLTVT.

CDR3 nucleotides: TGTGCCAGCTCACGACAGGGGGCGCGTTCTTACGAGCAGTACTTC. Its protein is CASSRQGARSYEQYF. The gene calls are TRBV18 and TRBJ2-7, with TRBD1 matching 10 bases. Germline assignment: CDR1 KGHSH and CDR2 LQKENI. The CDR3 is made up of 15 amino acids. V gave up 4 bases and J gave up 4 bases; unmatched junction bases: 7.

The chain employs TRBV4-1 and TRBJ2-2; D not resolved. This CDR3 has 13 amino acids. V shed 1 base and J shed 5 bases, with 5 bases lying between them. Germline assignment: CDR1 MGHRA and CDR2 YSYEKL. The chain's CDR3 is CASSQVGTGELFF. CDR3 DNA: TGCGCCAGCAGCCAAGTAGGGACCGGGGAGCTGTTTTTT.

The V gene is TRBV7-7, the J gene TRBJ2-5; 8 bases align to TRBD1. V dropped 2 bases and J dropped 4; count of bases not matched to a gene: 6. The CDR3 sequence is 15 residues long. CDR1 SSHAT and CDR2 FNYEAQ come from the germline V gene (reference sequence). The CDR3 spells CASSLKGTGGETQYF. For the CDR3, the DNA is TGTGCCAGCAGCTTAAAAGGGACAGGAGGAGAGACCCAGTACTTC.

As to this clone: The same CDR3 arises from other DNA sequences in this sample as well. The rearrangement joins TRBV7-2 to TRBJ2-7; D may be TRBD1 (6 bases). CDR1 is SGHTA, CDR2 FQGNSA, per germline. Trimming left V 3 bases short and J 0 bases short, with 6 bases between. This CDR3 comprises 13 residues. Here the CDR3 DNA reads TGTGCCAGCAGCTTGGGGGCCTCCTACGAGCAGTACTTC. Protein sequence: CASSLGASYEQYF.

The genes are TRBV7-6 and TRBJ2-1; D call uncertain. This CDR3 has 16 amino acids. The germline V gene has CDR1 SGHVS and CDR2 FNYEAQ. The V gene lost 0 bases and the J gene lost 0 bases, with 9 bases spanning the gap. CDR3 protein: CASSLATLSSYNEQFF. CDR3 in DNA: TGTGCCAGCAGCTTAGCTACACTTAGCTCCTACAATGAGCAGTTCTTC.

About this clone: The same CDR3 also results from other DNA sequences found in this sample. This chain links TRBV20-1 with TRBJ2-1; unclear D gene. Germline-derived CDR1 and CDR2 are DFQATT and SNEGSKA (reference sequence). The germline V and J ends were trimmed by 6 bases and 9 bases, with 9 bases remaining between them. The CDR3 has 10 residues. CDR3 in DNA: TGCAGTGCCCGCGCAGCTGAGCAGTTCTTC. Its protein is CSARAAEQFF.

The V gene is TRBV28, the J gene TRBJ2-7, with D perhaps assigned TRBD1 or TRBD2 (7 bases each). V was pared by 6 bases and J by 2 bases, with 14 bases between. The CDR3 has 14 amino acids. From germline, CDR1 is MDHEN and CDR2 SYDVKM. The CDR3 nucleotides read TGTGCCAGCAGCGCAGGGGGGGTTCCCTACGAGCAGTACTTC. This translates into CASSAGGVPYEQYF. The whole variable domain, filled in from reference TRBV28 and TRBJ2-7, reads DVKVTQSSRYLVKRTGEKVFLECVQDMDHENMFWYRQDPGLGLRLIYFSYDVKMKEKGDIPEGYSVSREKKERFSLILESASTNQTSMYLCASSAGGVPYEQYFGPGTRLTVT.

The chain joins TRBV10-1 to TRBJ1-5; tentative D call: TRBD1 (6 bases). CDR3 length: 19 amino acids. V gave up 4 bases and J gave up 6 bases, with 28 bases separating them. From germline, CDR1 is WNHNN and CDR2 SYGVQD (reference sequence). Written as DNA, the CDR3 is TGCGCCAGCAGTGCCCGAGCAGGATACAGGGTTTACGTCGGTCAGCCCCAGCATTTT. Residues: CASSARAGYRVYVGQPQHF.

This chain joins TRBV2 and TRBJ2-7, with D possibly being TRBD1 (7 bases). The CDR3 sequence is 15 residues long. Germline assignment: CDR1 SNHLY and CDR2 FYNNEI. V lost 3 bases and J lost 3, with 15 bases in between. CDR3 loop: CASSEVAGGYYEQYF. CDR3 coding DNA: TGTGCCAGCAGTGAGGTAGCAGGGGGGTACTACGAGCAGTACTTC.

The chain recombines TRBV5-1 with TRBJ2-3; the match to TRBD2 covers 11 bases. Trimming removed 3 bases from V and 0 bases from J; junction bases left unmatched: 6. The CDR3 length is 17 residues. CDR1 and CDR2 (germline): SGHRS, YFSETQ. This CDR3 reads CASSSGRLAGSTDTQYF. CDR3 nucleotides: TGCGCCAGCAGCTCCGGGCGACTAGCGGGAAGCACAGATACGCAGTATTTT.

V usage is TRBV5-1 and J usage is TRBJ2-1, with a weak D call TRBD2 (6 bases). The CDR3 contains 15 residues. Trimming cost V 4 bases and J 1 base, with 12 bases left between them. The germline V gene encodes CDR1 SGHRS and CDR2 YFSETQ. CDR3 region: CASSLTSNSYNEQFF. The CDR3 nucleotides are TGCGCCAGCAGCCTAACTAGCAATTCCTACAATGAGCAGTTCTTC.

CDR3 loop: CASSIARLAGSSYNEQFF. CDR3 in DNA: TGTGCCAGTAGTATAGCGAGACTAGCGGGGAGCTCCTACAATGAGCAGTTCTTC. This chain connects TRBV19 to TRBJ2-1, with TRBD2 matching over 11 bases. J gave up 0 bases and V 1 base, and 5 bases lay outside the gene matches. This CDR3 has 18 amino acids. Germline CDR1 reads LNHDA; CDR2 reads SQIVND (reference sequence).

The chain joins TRBV7-9 to TRBJ1-5; D remains unclear. This CDR3 spans 14 amino acids. V shed 7 bases and J shed 1 base, with 11 bases lying between them. The germline V gene encodes CDR1 SEHNR and CDR2 FQNEAQ (reference sequence). CDR3 in amino acids: CASTREGSNQPQHF. CDR3 DNA sequence: TGTGCCAGCACCCGGGAGGGAAGCAATCAGCCCCAGCATTTT. Together with reference TRBV7-9 and TRBJ1-5, the CDR3 gives the full variable domain: DTGVSQNPRHKITKRGQNVTFRCDPISEHNRLYWYRQTLGQGPEFLTYFQNEAQLEKSRLLSDRFSAERPKGSFSTLEIQRTEQGDSAMYLCASTREGSNQPQHFGDGTRLSIL.

This clone was detected only a few times. This rearrangement joins TRBV4-2 to TRBJ2-3; 8 bases match TRBD2. The trim removed 0 bases at V and 2 bases at J, leaving 7 bases unmatched. Germline V gene sequence: CDR1 LGHNA, CDR2 YNFKEQ. This CDR3 has 17 amino acids. The CDR3 protein is CASSQEGQRGYTDTQYF. The CDR3 coding sequence is TGTGCCAGCAGCCAAGAAGGCCAGCGGGGGTACACAGATACGCAGTATTTT.